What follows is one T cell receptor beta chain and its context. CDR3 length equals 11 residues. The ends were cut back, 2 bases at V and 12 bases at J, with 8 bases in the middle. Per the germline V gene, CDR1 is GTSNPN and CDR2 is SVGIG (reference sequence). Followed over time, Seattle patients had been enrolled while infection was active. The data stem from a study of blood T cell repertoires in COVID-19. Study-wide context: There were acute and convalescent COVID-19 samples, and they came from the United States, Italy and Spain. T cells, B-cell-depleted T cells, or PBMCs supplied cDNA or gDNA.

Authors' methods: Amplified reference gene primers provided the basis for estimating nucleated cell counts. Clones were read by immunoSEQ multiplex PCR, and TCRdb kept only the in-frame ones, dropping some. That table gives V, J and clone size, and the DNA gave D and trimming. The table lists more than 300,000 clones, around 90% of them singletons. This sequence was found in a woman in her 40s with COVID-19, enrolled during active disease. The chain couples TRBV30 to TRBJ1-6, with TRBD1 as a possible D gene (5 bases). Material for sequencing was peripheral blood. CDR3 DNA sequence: TGTGCCTGGAGTCTGCAGGGACCCCTCCACTTT. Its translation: CAWSLQGPLHF.